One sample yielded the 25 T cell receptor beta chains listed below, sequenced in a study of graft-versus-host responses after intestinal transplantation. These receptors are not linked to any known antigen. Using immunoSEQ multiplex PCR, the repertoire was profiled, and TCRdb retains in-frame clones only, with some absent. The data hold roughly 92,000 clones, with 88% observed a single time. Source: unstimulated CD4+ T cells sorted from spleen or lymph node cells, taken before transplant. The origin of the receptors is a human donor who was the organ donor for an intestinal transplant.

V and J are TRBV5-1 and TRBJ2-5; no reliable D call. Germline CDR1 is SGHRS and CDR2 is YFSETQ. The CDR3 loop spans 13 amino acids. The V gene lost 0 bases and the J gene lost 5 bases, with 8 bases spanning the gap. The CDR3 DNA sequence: TGCGCCAGCAGCTTGGGCCAGAGGGAGACCCAGTACTTC. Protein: CASSLGQRETQYF.

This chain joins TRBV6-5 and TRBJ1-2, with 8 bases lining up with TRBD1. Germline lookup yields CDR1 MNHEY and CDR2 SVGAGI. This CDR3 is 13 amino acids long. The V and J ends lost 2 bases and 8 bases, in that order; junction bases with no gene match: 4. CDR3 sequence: CASSYAGGVGYTF. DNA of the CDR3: TGTGCCAGCAGTTACGCAGGGGGCGTCGGCTACACCTTC.

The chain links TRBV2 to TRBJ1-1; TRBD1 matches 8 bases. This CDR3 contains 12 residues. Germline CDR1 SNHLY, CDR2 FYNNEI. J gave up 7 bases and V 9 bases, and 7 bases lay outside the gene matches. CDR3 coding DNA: TGTGCCAGATCCACAGGGGGGCTTGAAGCTTTCTTT. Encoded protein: CARSTGGLEAFF.

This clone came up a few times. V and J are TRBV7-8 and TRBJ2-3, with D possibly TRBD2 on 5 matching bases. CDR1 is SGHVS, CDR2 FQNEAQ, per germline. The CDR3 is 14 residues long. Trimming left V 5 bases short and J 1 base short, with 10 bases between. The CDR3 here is CASSTWGGTDTQYF. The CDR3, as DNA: TGTGCCAGCAGCACATGGGGAGGCACAGATACGCAGTATTTT.

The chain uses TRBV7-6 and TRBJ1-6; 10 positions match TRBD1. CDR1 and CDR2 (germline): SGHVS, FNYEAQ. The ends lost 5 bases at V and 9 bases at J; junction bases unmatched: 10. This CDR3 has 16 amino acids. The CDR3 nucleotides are TGTGCCAGCAGCCTAGACAGGGGGCCAATGGGTTCACCCCTCCACTTT. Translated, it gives CASSLDRGPMGSPLHF. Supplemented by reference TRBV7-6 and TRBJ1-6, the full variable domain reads GAGVSQSPRYKVTKRGQDVALRCDPISGHVSLYWYRQALGQGPEFLTYFNYEAQQDKSGLPNDRFSAERPEGSISTLTIQRTEQRDSAMYRCASSLDRGPMGSPLHFGNGTRLTVT.

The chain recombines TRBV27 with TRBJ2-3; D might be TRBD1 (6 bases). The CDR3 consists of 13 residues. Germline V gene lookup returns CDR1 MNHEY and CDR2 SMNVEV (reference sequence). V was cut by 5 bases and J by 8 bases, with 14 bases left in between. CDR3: CASSLVTGFTQYF. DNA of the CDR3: TGTGCCAGCAGTCTGGTTACAGGGTTTACGCAGTATTTT.

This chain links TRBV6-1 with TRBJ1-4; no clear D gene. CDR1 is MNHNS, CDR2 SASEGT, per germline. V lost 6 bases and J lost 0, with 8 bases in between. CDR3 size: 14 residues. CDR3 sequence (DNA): TGTGCCAGCAGGAGGTCGGCAACTAATGAAAAACTGTTTTTT. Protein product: CASRRSATNEKLFF.

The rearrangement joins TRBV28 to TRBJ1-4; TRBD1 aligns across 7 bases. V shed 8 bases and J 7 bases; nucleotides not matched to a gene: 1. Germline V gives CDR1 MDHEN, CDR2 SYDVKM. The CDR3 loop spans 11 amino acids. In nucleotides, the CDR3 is TGTGCCAGCGGACAGGTTGAAAAACTGTTTTTT. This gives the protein CASGQVEKLFF.

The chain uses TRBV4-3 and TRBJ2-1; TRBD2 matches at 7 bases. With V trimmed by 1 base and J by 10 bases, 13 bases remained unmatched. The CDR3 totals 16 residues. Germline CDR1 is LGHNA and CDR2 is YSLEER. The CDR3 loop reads CASSQVMRGSRREQFF. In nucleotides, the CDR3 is TGCGCCAGCAGCCAAGTGATGCGGGGGTCAAGGCGGGAGCAGTTCTTC.

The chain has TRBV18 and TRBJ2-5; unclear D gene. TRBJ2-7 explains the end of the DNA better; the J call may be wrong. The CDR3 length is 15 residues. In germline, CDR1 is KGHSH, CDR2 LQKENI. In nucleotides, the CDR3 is TGTGCCAGCTCACCCCGGGTTGGCAGATCCTACGAGCAGTACTTC. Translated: CASSPRVGRSYEQYF.

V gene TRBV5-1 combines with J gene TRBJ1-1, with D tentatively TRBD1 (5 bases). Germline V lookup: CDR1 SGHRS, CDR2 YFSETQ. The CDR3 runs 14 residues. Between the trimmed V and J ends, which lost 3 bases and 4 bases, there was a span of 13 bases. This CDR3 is CASSWRDGGTEAFF. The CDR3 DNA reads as TGCGCCAGCAGCTGGAGGGATGGGGGCACTGAAGCTTTCTTT.

The CDR3: CASSPDLTSSYNEQFF. In DNA, the CDR3 is TGCGCCAGCAGCCCCGACTTGACCAGCTCCTACAATGAGCAGTTCTTC. The chain has TRBV5-1 and TRBJ2-1; D not certain. The CDR3 is made up of 16 amino acids. Germline V gene lookup returns CDR1 SGHRS and CDR2 YFSETQ. The V gene lost 4 bases and the J gene lost 0 bases, with 14 bases spanning the gap.

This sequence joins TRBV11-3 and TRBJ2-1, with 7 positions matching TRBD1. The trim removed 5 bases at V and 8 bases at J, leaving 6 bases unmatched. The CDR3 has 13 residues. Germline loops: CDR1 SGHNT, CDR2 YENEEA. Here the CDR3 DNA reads TGTGCCAGCAGCCTGGGACAGCCCCATGAGCAGTTCTTC. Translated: CASSLGQPHEQFF.

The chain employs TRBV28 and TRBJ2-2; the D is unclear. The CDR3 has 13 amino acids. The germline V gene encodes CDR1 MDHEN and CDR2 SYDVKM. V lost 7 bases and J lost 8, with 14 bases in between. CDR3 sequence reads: CASNSRPTGELFF. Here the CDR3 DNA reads TGTGCCAGCAATAGCCGCCCGACTGGGGAGCTGTTTTTT.

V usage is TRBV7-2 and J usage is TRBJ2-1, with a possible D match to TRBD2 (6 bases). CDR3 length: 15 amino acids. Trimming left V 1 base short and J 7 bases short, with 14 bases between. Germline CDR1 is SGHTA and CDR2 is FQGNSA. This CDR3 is CASSLDGSGLNEQFF. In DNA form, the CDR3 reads TGTGCCAGCAGCTTAGACGGGAGTGGCCTGAATGAGCAGTTCTTC.

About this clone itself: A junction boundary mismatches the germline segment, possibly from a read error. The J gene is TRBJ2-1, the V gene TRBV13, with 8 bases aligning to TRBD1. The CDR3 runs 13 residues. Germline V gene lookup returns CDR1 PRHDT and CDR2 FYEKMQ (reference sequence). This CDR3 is CASSFPGGREQFF. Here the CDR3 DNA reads TGTGCCAGTAGCTTCCCAGGGGGCCGAGAGCAGTTCTTC.

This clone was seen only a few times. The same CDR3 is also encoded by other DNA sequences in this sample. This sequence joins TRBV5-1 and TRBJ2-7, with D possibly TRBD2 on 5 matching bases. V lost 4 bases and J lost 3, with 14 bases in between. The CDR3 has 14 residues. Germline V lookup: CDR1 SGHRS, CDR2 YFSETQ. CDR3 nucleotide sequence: TGCGCCAGCAGCCCCTGGACGGGGAGCTACGAGCAGTACTTC. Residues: CASSPWTGSYEQYF.

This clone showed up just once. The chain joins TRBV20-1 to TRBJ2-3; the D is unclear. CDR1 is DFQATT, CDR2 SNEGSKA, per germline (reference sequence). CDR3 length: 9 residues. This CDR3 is CSPRDTQYF. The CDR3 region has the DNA TGCAGCCCCAGAGATACGCAGTATTTT.

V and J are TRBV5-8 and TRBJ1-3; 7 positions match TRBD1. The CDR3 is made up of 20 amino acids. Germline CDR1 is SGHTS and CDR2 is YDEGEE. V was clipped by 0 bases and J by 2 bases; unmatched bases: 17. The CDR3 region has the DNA TGTGCCAGCAGCTTGGAACTAGGGACAGCCGCTTATCGGGCTGGAAACACCATATATTTT. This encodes CASSLELGTAAYRAGNTIYF.

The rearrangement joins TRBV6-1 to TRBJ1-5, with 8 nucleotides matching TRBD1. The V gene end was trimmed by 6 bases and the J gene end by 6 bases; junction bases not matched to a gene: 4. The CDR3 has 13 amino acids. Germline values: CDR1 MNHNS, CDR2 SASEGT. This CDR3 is CASSQTGGQPQHF. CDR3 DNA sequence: TGTGCCAGCAGCCAAACAGGGGGTCAGCCCCAGCATTTT.

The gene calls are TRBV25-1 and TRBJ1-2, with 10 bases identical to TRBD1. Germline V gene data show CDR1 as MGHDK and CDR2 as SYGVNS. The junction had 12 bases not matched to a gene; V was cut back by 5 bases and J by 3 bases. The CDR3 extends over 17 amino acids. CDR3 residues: CASSPRTGGASHYGYTF. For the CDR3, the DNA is TGTGCCAGCAGTCCCCGGACAGGGGGTGCGAGTCACTATGGCTACACCTTC.

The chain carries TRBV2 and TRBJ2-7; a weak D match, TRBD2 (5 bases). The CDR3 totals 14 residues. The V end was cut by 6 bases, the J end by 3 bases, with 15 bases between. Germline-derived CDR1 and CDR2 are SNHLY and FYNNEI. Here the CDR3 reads CASSDTRINYEQYF. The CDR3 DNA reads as TGTGCCAGCAGCGATACTAGGATCAACTACGAGCAGTACTTC.

CDR3 region: CASTPLSGGNETQYF. CDR3 DNA sequence: TGTGCCAGCACCCCACTAAGTGGGGGGAATGAGACCCAGTACTTC. This rearrangement joins TRBV27 to TRBJ2-5, with a possible D match to TRBD2 (6 bases). CDR1 and CDR2 (germline): MNHEY, SMNVEV (reference sequence). V lost 7 bases to trimming and J lost 5 bases, with 20 bases between them. CDR3 length: 15 residues.

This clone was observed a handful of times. CDR3 protein: CASSRGQTLLYGYTF. DNA of the CDR3: TGTGCCAGCAGTCGTGGACAGACACTTCTCTATGGCTACACCTTC. The chain employs TRBV6-5 and TRBJ1-2, with a possible D match to TRBD1 (6 bases). Looked up from germline, CDR1 is MNHEY and CDR2 is SVGAGI. V was pared by 5 bases and J by 4 bases, with 17 bases between. The CDR3 has 15 residues.

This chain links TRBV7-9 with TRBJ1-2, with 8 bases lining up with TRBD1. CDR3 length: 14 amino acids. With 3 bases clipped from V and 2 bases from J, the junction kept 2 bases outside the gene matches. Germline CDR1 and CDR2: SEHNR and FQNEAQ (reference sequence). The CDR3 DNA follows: TGTGCCAGCAGCTTGACAGGGGCAAACTATGGCTACACCTTC. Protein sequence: CASSLTGANYGYTF.